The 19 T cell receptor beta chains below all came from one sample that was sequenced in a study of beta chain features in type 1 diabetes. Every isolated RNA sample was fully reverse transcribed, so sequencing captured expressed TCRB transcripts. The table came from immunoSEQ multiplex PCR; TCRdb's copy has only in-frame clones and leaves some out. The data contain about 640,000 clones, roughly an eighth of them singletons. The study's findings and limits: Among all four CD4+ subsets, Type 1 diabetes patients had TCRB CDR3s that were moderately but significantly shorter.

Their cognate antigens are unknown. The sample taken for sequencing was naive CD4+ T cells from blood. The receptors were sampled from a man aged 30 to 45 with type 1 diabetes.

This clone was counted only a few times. CDR3 nucleotide sequence: TGCGCCAGCAGCCCCCCGGGGGTGAGAGGGTCCTACGAGCAGTACTTC. Translating it yields CASSPPGVRGSYEQYF. The V call is TRBV4-3, the J call TRBJ2-7; possible D gene TRBD2, 6 bases. CDR3 size: 16 residues. The germline V and J ends were trimmed by 4 bases and 1 base, with 17 bases remaining between them. The germline CDR1 and CDR2 sequences are LGHNA and YSLEER.

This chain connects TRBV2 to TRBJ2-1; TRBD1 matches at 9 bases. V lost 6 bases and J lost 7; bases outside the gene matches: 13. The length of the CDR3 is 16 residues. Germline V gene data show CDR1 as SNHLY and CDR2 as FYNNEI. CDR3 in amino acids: CASRERPGQGMNEQFF. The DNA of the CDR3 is TGTGCCAGCAGGGAAAGACCGGGACAGGGAATGAATGAGCAGTTCTTC.

This CDR3 reads CASSRPGVYGYTF. DNA for the CDR3: TGTGCCAGCAGTCGGCCAGGGGTTTATGGCTACACCTTC. This chain links TRBV7-9 with TRBJ1-2; the D gene is possibly TRBD1 (6 bases). Per the germline V gene, CDR1 is SEHNR and CDR2 is FQNEAQ (reference sequence). The CDR3 extends over 13 amino acids. The V end lost 6 bases, the J end lost 5 bases, and 13 bases lay between the germline ends.

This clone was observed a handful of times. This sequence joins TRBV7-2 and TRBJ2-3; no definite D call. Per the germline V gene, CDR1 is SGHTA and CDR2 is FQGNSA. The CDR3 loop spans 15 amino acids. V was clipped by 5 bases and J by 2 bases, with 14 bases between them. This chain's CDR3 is CASSPRALLTDTQYF. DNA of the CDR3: TGTGCCAGCAGCCCCCGGGCGCTTCTCACAGATACGCAGTATTTT.

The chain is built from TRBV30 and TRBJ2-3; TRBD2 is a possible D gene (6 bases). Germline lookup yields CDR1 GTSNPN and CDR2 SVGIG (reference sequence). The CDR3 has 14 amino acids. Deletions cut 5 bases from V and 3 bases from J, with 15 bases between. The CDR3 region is CAWGGPVKTDTQYF. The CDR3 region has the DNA TGTGCCTGGGGAGGGCCGGTTAAGACAGATACGCAGTATTTT.

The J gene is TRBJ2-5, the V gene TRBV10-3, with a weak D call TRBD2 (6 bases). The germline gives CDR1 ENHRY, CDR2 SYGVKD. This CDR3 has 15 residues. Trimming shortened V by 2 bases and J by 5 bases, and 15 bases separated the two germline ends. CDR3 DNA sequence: TGTGCCATCAGTGAGGGAGGGGCTAGCACGGAGACCCAGTACTTC. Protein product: CAISEGGASTETQYF.

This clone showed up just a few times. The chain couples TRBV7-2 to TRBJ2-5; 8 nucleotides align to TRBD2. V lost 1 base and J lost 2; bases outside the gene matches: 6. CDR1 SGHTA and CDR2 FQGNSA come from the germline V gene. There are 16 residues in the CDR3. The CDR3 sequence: CASSLVSGGGQETQYF. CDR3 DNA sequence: TGTGCCAGCAGCTTAGTCAGTGGCGGGGGGCAAGAGACCCAGTACTTC.

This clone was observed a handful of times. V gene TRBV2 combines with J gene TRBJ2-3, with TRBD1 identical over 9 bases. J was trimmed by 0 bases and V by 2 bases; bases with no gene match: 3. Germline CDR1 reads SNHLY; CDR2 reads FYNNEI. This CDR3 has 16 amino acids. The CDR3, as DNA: TGTGCCAGCAGTGAACAGGGACAGGGAAGCACAGATACGCAGTATTTT. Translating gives CASSEQGQGSTDTQYF.

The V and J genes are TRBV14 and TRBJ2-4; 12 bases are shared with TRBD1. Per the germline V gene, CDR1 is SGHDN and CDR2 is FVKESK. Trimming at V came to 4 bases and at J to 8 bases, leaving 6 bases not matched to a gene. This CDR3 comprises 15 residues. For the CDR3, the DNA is TGTGCCAGCAGCCGGGACAGGGGGCCGGGGGACATTCAGTACTTC. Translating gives CASSRDRGPGDIQYF.

The CDR3 here is CASSQDHRGANYGYTF. The CDR3 DNA sequence: TGCGCCAGCAGCCAAGATCATCGGGGAGCTAACTATGGCTACACCTTC. The V gene is TRBV4-3, the J gene TRBJ1-2, with no clear D. Germline V gene data show CDR1 as LGHNA and CDR2 as YSLEER. Trimming stripped 0 bases from V and 0 bases from J, with 11 bases between. The CDR3 runs 16 residues.

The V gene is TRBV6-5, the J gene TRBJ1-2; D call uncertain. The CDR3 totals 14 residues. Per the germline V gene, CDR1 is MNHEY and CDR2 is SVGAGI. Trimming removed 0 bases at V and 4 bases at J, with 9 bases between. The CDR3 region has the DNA TGTGCCAGCAGTTACTCCCCGGAGACCTATGGCTACACCTTC. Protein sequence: CASSYSPETYGYTF.

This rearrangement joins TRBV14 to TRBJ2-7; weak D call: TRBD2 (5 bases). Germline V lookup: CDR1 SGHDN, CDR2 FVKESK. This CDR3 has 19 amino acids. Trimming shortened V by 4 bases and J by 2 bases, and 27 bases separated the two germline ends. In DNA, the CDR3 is TGTGCCAGCAGCCTTACCCGCTCGACCCCACAGACACTAGCCTACGAGCAGTACTTC. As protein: CASSLTRSTPQTLAYEQYF.

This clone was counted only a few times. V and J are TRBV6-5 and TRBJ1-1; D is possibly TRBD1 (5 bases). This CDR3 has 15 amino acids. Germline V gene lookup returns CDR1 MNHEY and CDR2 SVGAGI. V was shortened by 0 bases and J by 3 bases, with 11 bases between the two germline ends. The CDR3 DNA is TGTGCCAGCAGTTACTCGAGTCGGGGGGACACTGAAGCTTTCTTT. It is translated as CASSYSSRGDTEAFF.

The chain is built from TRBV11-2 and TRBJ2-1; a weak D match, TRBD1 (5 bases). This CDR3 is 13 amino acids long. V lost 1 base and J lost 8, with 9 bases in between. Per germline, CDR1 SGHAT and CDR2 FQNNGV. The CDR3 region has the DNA TGTGCCAGCAGCTTAGGGATCAGGGATGAGCAGTTCTTC. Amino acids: CASSLGIRDEQFF.

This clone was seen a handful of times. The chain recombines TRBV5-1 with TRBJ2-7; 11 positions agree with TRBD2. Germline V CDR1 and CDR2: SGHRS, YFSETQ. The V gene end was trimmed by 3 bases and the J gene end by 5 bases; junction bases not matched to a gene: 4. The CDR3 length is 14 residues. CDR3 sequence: CASSSGTSGNEQYF. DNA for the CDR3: TGCGCCAGCAGCTCCGGGACTAGCGGAAACGAGCAGTACTTC.

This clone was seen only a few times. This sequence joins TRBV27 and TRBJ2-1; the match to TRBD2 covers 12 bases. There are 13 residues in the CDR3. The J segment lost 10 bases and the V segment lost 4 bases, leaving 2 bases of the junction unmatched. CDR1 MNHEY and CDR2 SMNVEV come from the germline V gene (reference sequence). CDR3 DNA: TGTGCCAGCAGTTGGGGGACTAGCGGGGAGCAGTTCTTC. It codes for CASSWGTSGEQFF.

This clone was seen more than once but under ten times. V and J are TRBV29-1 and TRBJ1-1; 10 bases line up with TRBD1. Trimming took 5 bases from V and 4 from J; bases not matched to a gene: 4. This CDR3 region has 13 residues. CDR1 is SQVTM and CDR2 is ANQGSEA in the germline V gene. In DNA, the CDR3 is TGCAGCGTTTCCCGGGACAGGGGCACTGAAGCTTTCTTT. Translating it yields CSVSRDRGTEAFF.

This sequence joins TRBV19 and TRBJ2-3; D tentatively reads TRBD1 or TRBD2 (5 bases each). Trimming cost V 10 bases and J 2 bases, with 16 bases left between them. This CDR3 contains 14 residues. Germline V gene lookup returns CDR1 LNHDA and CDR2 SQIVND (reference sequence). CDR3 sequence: CATQRGMNTDTQYF. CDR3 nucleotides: TGTGCCACCCAGAGGGGTATGAACACAGATACGCAGTATTTT.

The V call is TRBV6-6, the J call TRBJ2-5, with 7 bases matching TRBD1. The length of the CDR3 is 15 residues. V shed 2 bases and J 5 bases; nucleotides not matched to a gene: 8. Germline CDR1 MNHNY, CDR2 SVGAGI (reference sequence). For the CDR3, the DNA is TGTGCCAGCAGTTACGCCCGGACAGGTGGCGAGACCCAGTACTTC. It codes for CASSYARTGGETQYF.